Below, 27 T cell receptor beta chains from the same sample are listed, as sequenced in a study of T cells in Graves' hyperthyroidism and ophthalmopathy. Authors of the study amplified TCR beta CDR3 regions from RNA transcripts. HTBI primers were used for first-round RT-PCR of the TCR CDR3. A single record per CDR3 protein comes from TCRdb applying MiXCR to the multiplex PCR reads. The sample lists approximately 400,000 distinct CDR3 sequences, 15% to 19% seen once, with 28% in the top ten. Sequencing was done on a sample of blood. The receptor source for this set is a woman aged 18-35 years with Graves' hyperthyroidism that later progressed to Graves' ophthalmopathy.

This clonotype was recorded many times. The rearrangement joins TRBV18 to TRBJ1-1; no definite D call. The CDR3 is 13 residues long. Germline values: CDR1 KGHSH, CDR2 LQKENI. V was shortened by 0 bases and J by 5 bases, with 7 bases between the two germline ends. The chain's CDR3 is CASSPPRRTEAFF. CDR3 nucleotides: TGTGCCAGCTCACCACCGAGGCGGACTGAAGCTTTCTTT.

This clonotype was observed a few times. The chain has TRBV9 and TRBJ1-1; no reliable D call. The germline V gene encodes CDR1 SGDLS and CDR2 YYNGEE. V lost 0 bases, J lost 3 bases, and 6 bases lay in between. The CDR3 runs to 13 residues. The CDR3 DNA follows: TGTGCCAGCAGCGTAGATGTGGACACTGAAGCTTTCTTT. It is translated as CASSVDVDTEAFF.

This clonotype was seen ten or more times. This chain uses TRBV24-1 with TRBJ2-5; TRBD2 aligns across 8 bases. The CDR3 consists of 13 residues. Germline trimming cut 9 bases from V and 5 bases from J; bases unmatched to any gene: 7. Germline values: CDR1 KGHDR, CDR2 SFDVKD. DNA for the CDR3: TGTGCCACCTCCCGGGAGGGCCAGGAGACCCAGTACTTC. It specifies CATSREGQETQYF.

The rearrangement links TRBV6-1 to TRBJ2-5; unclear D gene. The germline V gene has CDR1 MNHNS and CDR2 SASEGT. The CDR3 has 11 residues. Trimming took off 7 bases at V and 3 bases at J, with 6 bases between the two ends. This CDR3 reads CASTKKETQYF. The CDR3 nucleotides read TGTGCCAGCACAAAAAAAGAGACCCAGTACTTC.

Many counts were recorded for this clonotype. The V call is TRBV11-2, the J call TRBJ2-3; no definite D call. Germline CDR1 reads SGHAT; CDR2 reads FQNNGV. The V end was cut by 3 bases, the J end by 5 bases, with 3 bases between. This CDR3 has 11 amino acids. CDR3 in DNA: TGTGCCAGCAGCTTTGTAGATACGCAGTATTTT. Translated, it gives CASSFVDTQYF.

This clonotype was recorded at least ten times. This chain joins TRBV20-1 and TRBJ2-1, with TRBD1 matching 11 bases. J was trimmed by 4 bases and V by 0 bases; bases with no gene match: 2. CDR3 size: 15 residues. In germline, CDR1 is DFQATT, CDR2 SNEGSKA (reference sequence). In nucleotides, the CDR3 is TGCAGTGCTAGAGAGGGGACAGGGGGTTACAATGAGCAGTTCTTC. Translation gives CSAREGTGGYNEQFF.

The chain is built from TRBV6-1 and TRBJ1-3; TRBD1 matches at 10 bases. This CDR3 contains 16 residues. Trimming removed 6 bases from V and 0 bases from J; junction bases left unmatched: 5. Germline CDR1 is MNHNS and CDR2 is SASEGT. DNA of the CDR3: TGTGCCAGCAGAGCCAGGACAGGGGGCTCTGGAAACACCATATATTTT. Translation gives CASRARTGGSGNTIYF.

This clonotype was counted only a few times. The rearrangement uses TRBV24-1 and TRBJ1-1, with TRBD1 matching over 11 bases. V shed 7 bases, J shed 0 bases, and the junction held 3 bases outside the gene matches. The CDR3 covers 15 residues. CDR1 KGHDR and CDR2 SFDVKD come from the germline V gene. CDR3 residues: CATRGQGGMNTEAFF. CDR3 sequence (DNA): TGTGCCACCAGGGGACAGGGGGGAATGAACACTGAAGCTTTCTTT.

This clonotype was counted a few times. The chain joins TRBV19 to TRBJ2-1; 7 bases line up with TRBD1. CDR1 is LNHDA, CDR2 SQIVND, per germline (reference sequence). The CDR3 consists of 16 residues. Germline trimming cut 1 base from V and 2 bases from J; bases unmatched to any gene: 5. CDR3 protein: CASSIGRQGAYNEQFF. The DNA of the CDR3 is TGTGCCAGTAGTATAGGTCGGCAGGGGGCCTACAATGAGCAGTTCTTC.

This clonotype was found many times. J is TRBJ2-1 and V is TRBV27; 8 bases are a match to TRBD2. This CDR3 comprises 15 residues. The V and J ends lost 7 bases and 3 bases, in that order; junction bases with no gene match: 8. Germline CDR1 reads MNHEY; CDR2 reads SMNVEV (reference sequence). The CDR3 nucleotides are TGTGCCAGCAACCCCCGGGAGGGCTTCTACAATGAGCAGTTCTTC. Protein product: CASNPREGFYNEQFF.

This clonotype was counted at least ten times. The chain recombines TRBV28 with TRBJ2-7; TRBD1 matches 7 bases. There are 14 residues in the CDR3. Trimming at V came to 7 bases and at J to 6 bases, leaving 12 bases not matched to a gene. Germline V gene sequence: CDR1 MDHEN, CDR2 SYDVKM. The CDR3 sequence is CASNFLGQLGEQYF. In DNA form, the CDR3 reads TGTGCCAGCAATTTCTTGGGACAGTTAGGCGAGCAGTACTTC.

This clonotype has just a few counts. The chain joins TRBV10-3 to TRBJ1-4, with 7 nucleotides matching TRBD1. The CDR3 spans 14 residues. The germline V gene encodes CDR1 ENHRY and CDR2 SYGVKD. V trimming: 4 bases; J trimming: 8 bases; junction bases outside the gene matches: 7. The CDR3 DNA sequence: TGTGCCATCAGTGTGACAGGGTCTGGAGAAAAACTGTTTTTT. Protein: CAISVTGSGEKLFF.

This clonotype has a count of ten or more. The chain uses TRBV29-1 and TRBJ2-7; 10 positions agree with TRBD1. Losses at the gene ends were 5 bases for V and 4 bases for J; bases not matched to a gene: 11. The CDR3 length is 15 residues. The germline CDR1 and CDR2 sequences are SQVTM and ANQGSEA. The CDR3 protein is CSVWNDRDRGYEQYF. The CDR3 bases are TGCAGCGTTTGGAACGACCGGGACAGGGGTTACGAGCAGTACTTC.

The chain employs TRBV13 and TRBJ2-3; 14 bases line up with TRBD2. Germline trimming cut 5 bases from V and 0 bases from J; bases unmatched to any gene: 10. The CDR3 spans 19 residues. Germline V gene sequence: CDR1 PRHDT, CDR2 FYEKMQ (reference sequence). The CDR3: CASSRTSGRFVKSTDTQYF. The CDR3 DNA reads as TGTGCCAGCAGCCGGACTAGCGGGAGGTTTGTGAAAAGCACAGATACGCAGTATTTT.

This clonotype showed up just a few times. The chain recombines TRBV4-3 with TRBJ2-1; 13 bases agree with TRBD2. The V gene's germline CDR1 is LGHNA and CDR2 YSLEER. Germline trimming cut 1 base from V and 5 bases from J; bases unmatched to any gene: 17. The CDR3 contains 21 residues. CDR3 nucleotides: TGCGCCAGCAGCCAAGCACGAATTATAAGTAGGGGACTAGCGGGAAACAATGAGCAGTTCTTC. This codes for CASSQARIISRGLAGNNEQFF.

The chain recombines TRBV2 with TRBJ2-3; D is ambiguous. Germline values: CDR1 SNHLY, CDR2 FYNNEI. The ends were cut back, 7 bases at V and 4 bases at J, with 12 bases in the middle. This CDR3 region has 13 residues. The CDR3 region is CASTSGPPDTQYF. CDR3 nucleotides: TGTGCCAGCACTTCTGGCCCGCCAGATACGCAGTATTTT.

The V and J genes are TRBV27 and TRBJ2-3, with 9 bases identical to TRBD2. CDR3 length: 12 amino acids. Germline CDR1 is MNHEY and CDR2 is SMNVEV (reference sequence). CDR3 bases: TGTGCAGCTTCCGCGGGAGGGGGTACGCAGTATTTT. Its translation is CAASAGGGTQYF.

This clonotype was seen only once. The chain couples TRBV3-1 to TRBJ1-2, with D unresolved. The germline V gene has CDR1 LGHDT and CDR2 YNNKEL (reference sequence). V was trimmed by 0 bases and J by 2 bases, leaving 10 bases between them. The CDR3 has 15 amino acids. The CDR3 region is CASSQDWAGNYGYTF. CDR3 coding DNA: TGTGCCAGCAGCCAAGATTGGGCAGGAAACTATGGCTACACCTTC.

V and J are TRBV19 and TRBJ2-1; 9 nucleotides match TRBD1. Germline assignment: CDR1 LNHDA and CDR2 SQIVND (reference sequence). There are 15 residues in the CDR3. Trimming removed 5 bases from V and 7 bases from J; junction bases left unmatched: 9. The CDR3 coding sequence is TGTGCCAGTAGTGACAGGGGGACTGACTTAAATGAGCAGTTCTTC. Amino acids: CASSDRGTDLNEQFF.

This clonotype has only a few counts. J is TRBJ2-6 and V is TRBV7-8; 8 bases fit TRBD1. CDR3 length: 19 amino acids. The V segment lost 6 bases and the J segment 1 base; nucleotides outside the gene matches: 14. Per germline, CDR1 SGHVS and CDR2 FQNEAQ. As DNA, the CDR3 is TGTGCCAGCAGAAAAGTCCGGACAGGGACTGGTTCTGGGGCCAACGTCCTGACTTTC. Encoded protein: CASRKVRTGTGSGANVLTF.

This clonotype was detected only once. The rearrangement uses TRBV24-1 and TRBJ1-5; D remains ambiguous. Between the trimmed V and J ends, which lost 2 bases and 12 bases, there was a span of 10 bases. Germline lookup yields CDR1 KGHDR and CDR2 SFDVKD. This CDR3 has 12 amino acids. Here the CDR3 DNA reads TGTGCCACCAGTGATTCCGGGTGGCTCCAGCATTTT. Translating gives CATSDSGWLQHF.

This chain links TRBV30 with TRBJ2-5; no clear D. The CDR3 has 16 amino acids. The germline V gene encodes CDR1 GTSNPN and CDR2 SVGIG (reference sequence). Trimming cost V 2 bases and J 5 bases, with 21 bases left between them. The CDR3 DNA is TGTGCCTGGAGTCCCACACGACCCTTTAGGATGGAGACCCAGTACTTC. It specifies CAWSPTRPFRMETQYF.

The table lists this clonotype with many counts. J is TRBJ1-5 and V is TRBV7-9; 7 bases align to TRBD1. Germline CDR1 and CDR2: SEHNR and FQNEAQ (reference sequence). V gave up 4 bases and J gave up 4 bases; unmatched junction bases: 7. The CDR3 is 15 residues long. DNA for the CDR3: TGTGCCAGCAGCTCCGGGGGGACAGCTAATCAGCCCCAGCATTTT. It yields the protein CASSSGGTANQPQHF.

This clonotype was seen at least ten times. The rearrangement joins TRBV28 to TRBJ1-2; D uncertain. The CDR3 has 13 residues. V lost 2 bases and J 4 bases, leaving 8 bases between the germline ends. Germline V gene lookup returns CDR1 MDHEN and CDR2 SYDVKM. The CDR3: CASSLSTTYGYTF. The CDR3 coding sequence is TGTGCCAGCAGTTTAAGTACCACCTATGGCTACACCTTC.

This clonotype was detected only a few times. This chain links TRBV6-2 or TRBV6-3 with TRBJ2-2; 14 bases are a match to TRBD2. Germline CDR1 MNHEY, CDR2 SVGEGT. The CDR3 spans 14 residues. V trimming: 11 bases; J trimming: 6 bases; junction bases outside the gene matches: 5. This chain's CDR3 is CAGKTSGRAGELFF. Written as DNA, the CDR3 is TGTGCCGGAAAGACTAGCGGGAGGGCCGGGGAGCTGTTTTTT.

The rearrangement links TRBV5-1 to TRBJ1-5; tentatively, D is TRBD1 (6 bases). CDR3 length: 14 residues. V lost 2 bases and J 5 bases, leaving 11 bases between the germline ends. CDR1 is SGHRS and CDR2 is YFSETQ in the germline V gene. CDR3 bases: TGCGCCAGCAGCTTAACAGGGTGGGATCAGCCCCAGCATTTT. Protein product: CASSLTGWDQPQHF.

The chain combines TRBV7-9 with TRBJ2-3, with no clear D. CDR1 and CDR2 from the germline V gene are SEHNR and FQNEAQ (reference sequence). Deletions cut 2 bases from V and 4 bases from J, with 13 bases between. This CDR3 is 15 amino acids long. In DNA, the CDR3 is TGTGCCAGCAGCTTAAGAGCATTGGGTTCAGATACGCAGTATTTT. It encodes CASSLRALGSDTQYF.